Included here is one T cell receptor (beta chain) sequence, with context. These data are taken from a study of blood T cell repertoires in COVID-19. Recruitment covered roughly 24 US areas and drew participants whose ages spanned about 18 to 89 years. Each recovered donor of Cohort 3 presented with two negative PCRs, clearance, or symptom resolution. In the original processing: For nucleated cells, counts were estimated from reference gene primer amplification. Sequencing was performed with immunoSEQ multiplex PCR; in TCRdb, only in-frame clones are kept and a portion is missing. V and J calls and clone size come straight from that table; D and trimming were deduced from the DNA. The sample has 300,000 to 450,000 clones, roughly nine tenths seen once. The V and J ends lost 4 bases and 0 bases respectively, with 13 bases between them. The germline CDR1 and CDR2 sequences are MNHEY and SMNVEV (reference sequence). The CDR3 loop spans 17 amino acids.

This TCR came from a woman between 25 and 40 years old who had recovered from COVID-19. This rearrangement joins TRBV27 to TRBJ2-6; TRBD1 is a possible D gene (5 bases). The sequencing sample was made of PBMCs or T cells enriched from blood (not recorded which). The CDR3 nucleotides are TGTGCCAGCAGTTATGGGGCCGGACCCTCTGGGGCCAACGTCCTGACTTTC. Translated: CASSYGAGPSGANVLTF.